This is a list of T cell receptor beta chains from one sample in a study of OX40 agonist ivuxolimab in advanced cancers. The assay was immunoSEQ multiplex PCR, and TCRdb's table has in-frame clones only and misses some. This repertoire shows 77,000 or so clones, 81% found once; its top ten account for over 4%. Here the sequenced sample was CD4+ or CD8+ T cells sorted from blood, taken in a trial of the OX40 agonist ivuxolimab. The receptors shown here come from an adult with an advanced solid tumor such as melanoma, head and neck, liver or kidney cancer. Both conserved end residues are part of each CDR3. The order of the fields is clone size, CDR3 length, D gene, J gene, V gene, CDR3 DNA, CDR3 protein. The D gene is left open where the match is weak. Clone sizes are given selectively: once, few, many, or a class where the clone is expanded.

size: -
length: 16
D: -
J: TRBJ2-2
V: TRBV5-1
DNA: TGCGCCAGCAGCATTGATGGGGGGGCCTTCACCGGGGAGCTGTTTTTT
CDR3: CASSIDGGAFTGELFF

size: -
length: 13
D: -
J: TRBJ1-1
V: TRBV9
DNA: TGTGCCAGCAGCGTAGCAATTTTGACTGAAGCTTTCTTT
CDR3: CASSVAILTEAFF

size: -
length: 16
D: -
J: TRBJ1-5
V: TRBV5-5
DNA: TGTGCCAGCAGCTTGGGGGGCAGAGGGGGTGATCAGCCCCAGCATTTT
CDR3: CASSLGGRGGDQPQHF

size: -
length: 14
D: -
J: TRBJ2-7
V: TRBV30
DNA: TGTGCCTGGACTCGCGCCAGGGGAGGGGACGAGCAGTACTTC
CDR3: CAWTRARGGDEQYF

size: few
length: 16
D: TRBD1
J: TRBJ1-1
V: TRBV7-9
DNA: TGTGCCAGCAGCTCCCGACAGGGGGGAGTGTACACTGAAGCTTTCTTT
CDR3: CASSSRQGGVYTEAFF

size: once
length: 19
D: -
J: TRBJ2-7
V: TRBV4-2
DNA: TGTGCCAGCAGCCAAGTGGGGTTGAAAGCTTTGACAGGACCCTACGAGCAGTACTTC
CDR3: CASSQVGLKALTGPYEQYF

size: -
length: 15
D: -
J: TRBJ1-2
V: TRBV10-2
DNA: TGCGCCAGCAGTGCTGGGACGGATGGGAACTATGGCTACACCTTC
CDR3: CASSAGTDGNYGYTF

size: -
length: 16
D: -
J: TRBJ2-3
V: TRBV27
DNA: TGTGCCAGCAGTTCCGGACAGTTTTTTGGTTCGGATACGCAGTATTTT
CDR3: CASSSGQFFGSDTQYF

size: many
length: 13
D: -
J: TRBJ1-1
V: TRBV10-2
DNA: TGCGCCAGCACCCTACATAGGAACACTGAAGCTTTCTTT
CDR3: CASTLHRNTEAFF

size: many
length: 15
D: TRBD2
J: TRBJ2-3
V: TRBV27
DNA: TGTGCCAGCAGTTTAGCGGGGGGGCCATCAGATACGCAGTATTTT
CDR3: CASSLAGGPSDTQYF

size: -
length: 12
D: -
J: TRBJ2-7
V: TRBV13
DNA: TGTGCCAGCAGCTTAAATCGCTACGAGCAGTACTTC
CDR3: CASSLNRYEQYF

size: -
length: 13
D: -
J: TRBJ1-1
V: TRBV6-6
DNA: TGTGCCAGCAGTTCTTGGTCGGGGGTTTCGGCTTTCTTT
CDR3: CASSSWSGVSAFF

size: -
length: 16
D: TRBD1
J: TRBJ1-2
V: TRBV6-5
DNA: TGTGCCAGCAGTTACATCCGGACAGGGGGAGGCTATGGCTACACCTTC
CDR3: CASSYIRTGGGYGYTF

size: few
length: 15
D: -
J: TRBJ1-1
V: TRBV19
DNA: TGTGCCAGTAGTATTGGCCAGGGTGTATCTTTTGAAGCTTTCTTT
CDR3: CASSIGQGVSFEAFF

size: -
length: 18
D: TRBD2
J: TRBJ2-3
V: TRBV6-1
DNA: TGTGCCAGCAGTGACCGGATTAGCGGGGGGAAGGGTACAGATACGCAGTATTTT
CDR3: CASSDRISGGKGTDTQYF

size: -
length: 16
D: -
J: TRBJ1-3
V: TRBV6-1
DNA: TGTGCCAGCAGTGATGGTTCAGGGAGCGCTGGAAACACCATATATTTT
CDR3: CASSDGSGSAGNTIYF

size: -
length: 16
D: TRBD2
J: TRBJ2-5
V: TRBV7-7
DNA: TGTGCCAGCAGCTTATCGAGTCTAGCGGGACGGGAGACCCAGTACTTC
CDR3: CASSLSSLAGRETQYF

size: -
length: 17
D: TRBD2
J: TRBJ2-1
V: TRBV27
DNA: TGTGCCAGCAGTTTTCTCCTAGCGGGGGGGCCCAACAATGAGCAGTTCTTC
CDR3: CASSFLLAGGPNNEQFF

size: -
length: 17
D: TRBD1
J: TRBJ2-3
V: TRBV5-8
DNA: TGTGCCAGCAGCTTGGGATTGGCAGGGGGCTTCACAGATACGCAGTATTTT
CDR3: CASSLGLAGGFTDTQYF

size: -
length: 13
D: -
J: TRBJ2-5
V: TRBV4-1
DNA: TGCGCCAGCAGTTGGGGATCCCAAGAGACCCAGTACTTC
CDR3: CASSWGSQETQYF

size: -
length: 16
D: -
J: TRBJ2-7
V: TRBV7-9
DNA: TGTGCCAGCAGCTCCCCACGCGAGGGCGTTAGAGGCGAGCAGTACTTC
CDR3: CASSSPREGVRGEQYF

size: -
length: 15
D: TRBD2
J: TRBJ2-7
V: TRBV18
DNA: TGTGCCAGCTCGCGGACTAGCGGGAGCCCCTACGAGCAGTACTTC
CDR3: CASSRTSGSPYEQYF

size: -
length: 13
D: -
J: TRBJ2-5
V: TRBV9
DNA: TGTGCCAGCAGCGTAGACGCGCAAGAGACCCAGTACTTC
CDR3: CASSVDAQETQYF

size: once
length: 16
D: -
J: TRBJ1-6
V: TRBV5-1
DNA: TGTGCCAGCAGTTACCGTCCTGCAGGGTGGGATTCACCCCTCCACTTT
CDR3: CASSYRPAGWDSPLHF

size: -
length: 14
D: -
J: TRBJ2-5
V: TRBV5-1
DNA: TGCGCCAGCAGCCCCGACAGCTCCAGCGAGACCCAGTACTTC
CDR3: CASSPDSSSETQYF

size: -
length: 15
D: -
J: TRBJ2-2
V: TRBV9
DNA: TGTGCCAGCAGCCCACCGGGACTTAACACCGGGGAGCTGTTTTTT
CDR3: CASSPPGLNTGELFF

size: few
length: 16
D: -
J: TRBJ1-3
V: TRBV2
DNA: TGTGCCAGCAGTGAAATGTCGGCACCCTCTGGAAACACCATATATTTT
CDR3: CASSEMSAPSGNTIYF

size: -
length: 14
D: TRBD1
J: TRBJ2-1
V: TRBV5-1
DNA: TGCGCCAGCAGCAAAGGGACAGCTTACAATGAGCAGTTCTTC
CDR3: CASSKGTAYNEQFF

size: -
length: 15
D: TRBD1
J: TRBJ2-7
V: TRBV5-1
DNA: TGCGCCAGCAGCCATCCCGGGACAGAACCTTACGAGCAGTACTTC
CDR3: CASSHPGTEPYEQYF

size: once
length: 16
D: -
J: TRBJ1-5
V: TRBV7-8
DNA: TGTGCCAGCAGCTTAGCGGTCCGGGGTCGGGATCAGCCCCAGCATTTT
CDR3: CASSLAVRGRDQPQHF

size: -
length: 14
D: -
J: TRBJ1-1
V: TRBV6-5
DNA: TGTGCCAGCAGTAAAGAGACTTGGGGCACTGAAGCTTTCTTT
CDR3: CASSKETWGTEAFF

size: -
length: 18
D: -
J: TRBJ1-2
V: TRBV15
DNA: TGTGCCACCAGCAGGTCATTAGGGGGGTGGCCGGGGAACTATGGCTACACCTTC
CDR3: CATSRSLGGWPGNYGYTF

size: few
length: 14
D: -
J: TRBJ1-1
V: TRBV7-9
DNA: TGTGCCAGCAGCCTGCCGCCCGGGAAGGCTGAAGCTTTCTTT
CDR3: CASSLPPGKAEAFF

size: -
length: 15
D: -
J: TRBJ2-1
V: TRBV4-3
DNA: TGCGCCAGCAGCCAAGGTTCGGGGAGGAGCAATGAGCAGTTCTTC
CDR3: CASSQGSGRSNEQFF

size: -
length: 18
D: TRBD2
J: TRBJ2-1
V: TRBV27
DNA: TGTGCCAGCAGTTCCCCCTTACTAGCGGGAGGCTCCTACAATGAGCAGTTCTTC
CDR3: CASSSPLLAGGSYNEQFF

size: -
length: 15
D: -
J: TRBJ1-4
V: TRBV10-3
DNA: TGTGCCATCAGTGAGTCGTTGTCAGGGGTCGAAAAACTGTTTTTT
CDR3: CAISESLSGVEKLFF

size: once
length: 14
D: -
J: TRBJ2-7
V: TRBV5-5
DNA: TGTGCCAGCAGCTCCGACATATTTGGCTACGAGCAGTACTTC
CDR3: CASSSDIFGYEQYF

size: -
length: 13
D: TRBD1
J: TRBJ1-6
V: TRBV30
DNA: TGTGCCTGGAAGGGGGCAGGTTTATCACCCCTCCACTTT
CDR3: CAWKGAGLSPLHF

size: -
length: 14
D: TRBD1
J: TRBJ2-7
V: TRBV4-3
DNA: TGCGCCAGCAGACCGGGACAGGGTCCCTACGAGCAGTACTTC
CDR3: CASRPGQGPYEQYF

size: -
length: 14
D: -
J: TRBJ1-2
V: TRBV2
DNA: TGTGCCAGCAGTGACAGCCCAAAATACTATGGCTACACCTTC
CDR3: CASSDSPKYYGYTF

size: few
length: 15
D: TRBD2
J: TRBJ2-7
V: TRBV5-1
DNA: TGCGCCAGCACCGTTAGCGGGAGGGCCTCCTACGAGCAGTACTTC
CDR3: CASTVSGRASYEQYF

size: few
length: 13
D: -
J: TRBJ1-1
V: TRBV5-1
DNA: TGCGCCAGCAGCGTTGTAGGTATCGATGAAGCTTTCTTT
CDR3: CASSVVGIDEAFF

size: -
length: 15
D: TRBD2
J: TRBJ2-5
V: TRBV7-9
DNA: TGTGCCAGCAGCATTAGCGGGAGGGCCGGGGAGACCCAGTACTTC
CDR3: CASSISGRAGETQYF

size: -
length: 14
D: -
J: TRBJ2-3
V: TRBV5-4
DNA: TGTGCCAGCGGCCCTGGGGCAGGCACAGATACGCAGTATTTT
CDR3: CASGPGAGTDTQYF

size: -
length: 14
D: TRBD1
J: TRBJ2-2
V: TRBV5-1
DNA: TGCGCCAGCAGCTTAACAGGGGATTACGGGGAGCTGTTTTTT
CDR3: CASSLTGDYGELFF

size: -
length: 13
D: TRBD2
J: TRBJ2-2
V: TRBV29-1
DNA: TGCAGCGTGACTAGCGGGCCTACCGGGGAGCTGTTTTTT
CDR3: CSVTSGPTGELFF

size: few
length: 16
D: -
J: TRBJ1-1
V: TRBV5-1
DNA: TGCGCCAGCAGCCGGGGAAGGGGGTCCATGAACACTGAAGCTTTCTTT
CDR3: CASSRGRGSMNTEAFF

size: -
length: 15
D: -
J: TRBJ2-1
V: TRBV15
DNA: TGTGCCACCAGCAGAGATTGGCCGGCAGCCCATGAGCAGTTCTTC
CDR3: CATSRDWPAAHEQFF

size: few
length: 15
D: -
J: TRBJ1-3
V: TRBV7-8
DNA: TGTGCCAGCAGCACCCGGACAGAGACTGGAAACACCATATATTTT
CDR3: CASSTRTETGNTIYF

size: -
length: 18
D: TRBD1
J: TRBJ1-2
V: TRBV7-3
DNA: TGTGCCAGCAGCTTAGAACGGTCGACAGGGCCCTCTAACTATGGCTACACCTTC
CDR3: CASSLERSTGPSNYGYTF

size: -
length: 16
D: -
J: TRBJ2-7
V: TRBV4-1
DNA: TGCGCCAGCAGCCCCGGAGGGGTGGCGGGGCGGCTCGAGCAGTACTTC
CDR3: CASSPGGVAGRLEQYF

size: -
length: 14
D: -
J: TRBJ2-3
V: TRBV12-5
DNA: TGTGCTAGTGGTTTGCCGAGCAGCACAGATACGCAGTATTTT
CDR3: CASGLPSSTDTQYF

size: -
length: 15
D: TRBD1
J: TRBJ1-2
V: TRBV11-3
DNA: TGTGCCAGCAGCTTAGCGGGACAGCCTAACTATGGCTACACCTTC
CDR3: CASSLAGQPNYGYTF

size: once
length: 16
D: -
J: TRBJ1-3
V: TRBV5-6
DNA: TGTGCCAGCAGCTCCCCCGTGGGGGGATCAGGAAACACCATATATTTT
CDR3: CASSSPVGGSGNTIYF